The 28 T cell receptor beta chains listed next were all sequenced from one sample in a study of blood T cell repertoires in COVID-19. Generated by immunoSEQ multiplex PCR, the TCRdb table keeps only in-frame clones and is missing some. The table includes a few hundred thousand clones, 75% to 90% detected once. The sample taken for sequencing was PBMCs or T cells enriched from blood (not recorded which). Source of these receptors: a woman aged 50 to 60 who had recovered from COVID-19.

The chain uses TRBV27 and TRBJ1-1; unclear D gene. V was shortened by 6 bases and J by 7 bases, with 15 bases between the two germline ends. Per germline, CDR1 MNHEY and CDR2 SMNVEV (reference sequence). This CDR3 region has 13 residues. The CDR3 nucleotides are TGTGCCAGCAGAGATAGAGGATTAGTTGAAGCTTTCTTT. It yields the protein CASRDRGLVEAFF.

This clone was found a few times. This chain joins TRBV19 and TRBJ1-1; D might be TRBD1 (6 bases). Germline-derived CDR1 and CDR2 are LNHDA and SQIVND (reference sequence). V dropped 9 bases and J dropped 3 bases, with 11 bases sitting between them. This CDR3 has 12 residues. CDR3 in DNA: TGTGCCAGCCAGACAGGATACACTGAAGCTTTCTTT. It translates to CASQTGYTEAFF.

The chain recombines TRBV7-2 with TRBJ2-7, with D hard to call. The V end was cut by 1 base, the J end by 3 bases, with 10 bases between. The germline CDR1 and CDR2 sequences are SGHTA and FQGNSA. This CDR3 contains 14 residues. CDR3 residues: CASSLGQAYYEQYF. The CDR3, as DNA: TGTGCCAGCAGCTTAGGGCAGGCCTACTACGAGCAGTACTTC.

The J gene is TRBJ1-1, the V gene TRBV30; D may be TRBD1 (6 bases). Trimming took off 1 base at V and 0 bases at J, with 21 bases between the two ends. This CDR3 comprises 18 residues. Looked up from germline, CDR1 is GTSNPN and CDR2 is SVGIG (reference sequence). CDR3 bases: TGTGCCTGGAGTGCTTTTAGAGGGGGACGGGTTATGAACACTGAAGCTTTCTTT. Protein product: CAWSAFRGGRVMNTEAFF.

The V call is TRBV27, the J call TRBJ1-2, with D possibly being TRBD1 (6 bases). In germline, CDR1 is MNHEY, CDR2 SMNVEV (reference sequence). The CDR3 runs to 16 residues. V was clipped by 2 bases and J by 5 bases, with 18 bases between them. CDR3 sequence reads: CASSLIVQGMRYGYTF. The CDR3 region has the DNA TGTGCCAGCAGTTTAATCGTCCAGGGGATGCGGTATGGCTACACCTTC.

The chain links TRBV6-2 or TRBV6-3 to TRBJ2-3; 10 bases agree with TRBD2. V dropped 0 bases and J dropped 2; count of bases not matched to a gene: 5. The CDR3 spans 17 residues. In germline, CDR1 is MNHEY, CDR2 SVGEGT. The CDR3 protein is CASSYSERGGNTDTQYF. CDR3 bases: TGTGCCAGCAGTTACTCAGAGCGGGGGGGAAACACAGATACGCAGTATTTT.

The sample holds a few counts of this clone. CDR3 sequence reads: CSVVRVEATEAFF. In nucleotides, the CDR3 is TGCAGCGTTGTGAGGGTGGAGGCCACTGAAGCTTTCTTT. The chain carries TRBV29-1 and TRBJ1-1, with unresolved D. V was cut by 4 bases and J by 4 bases, with 13 bases left in between. The CDR3 has 13 amino acids. Germline-derived CDR1 and CDR2 are SQVTM and ANQGSEA.

Only one count was recorded for this clone. CDR3 amino acids: CASSAVPGQGVGTEAFF. CDR3 nucleotides: TGTGCCAGCAGCGCTGTCCCGGGACAGGGAGTAGGCACTGAAGCTTTCTTT. V gene TRBV9 combines with J gene TRBJ1-1; TRBD1 matches at 9 bases. The germline CDR1 and CDR2 sequences are SGDLS and YYNGEE. CDR3 length: 17 amino acids. V shed 3 bases, J shed 4 bases, and the junction held 13 bases outside the gene matches. Combining the CDR3 with reference TRBV9 and TRBJ1-1 gives the whole variable domain DSGVTQTPKHLITATGQRVTLRCSPRSGDLSVYWYQQSLDQGLQFLIQYYNGEERAKGNILERFSAQQFPDLHSELNLSSLELGDSALYFCASSAVPGQGVGTEAFFGQGTRLTVV.

This clone was observed a single time. The chain couples TRBV5-1 to TRBJ1-1; TRBD1 aligns across 7 bases. Germline V gene data show CDR1 as SGHRS and CDR2 as YFSETQ. With 4 bases clipped from V and 4 bases from J, the junction kept 7 bases outside the gene matches. This CDR3 contains 14 residues. CDR3 amino acids: CASSVPSGGTEAFF. The CDR3 coding sequence is TGCGCCAGCAGCGTTCCCTCAGGGGGCACTGAAGCTTTCTTT.

This sequence joins TRBV11-3 and TRBJ2-1, with D perhaps matching TRBD2 (5 bases). This CDR3 has 13 residues. V lost 6 bases, J lost 2 bases, and 8 bases lay in between. CDR1 is SGHNT and CDR2 is YENEEA in the germline V gene. The CDR3 loop reads CASSSGTYNEQFF. CDR3 DNA: TGTGCCAGCAGTTCCGGGACCTACAATGAGCAGTTCTTC.

This chain links TRBV29-1 with TRBJ2-7; TRBD1 agrees at 7 bases. Germline V gene sequence: CDR1 SQVTM, CDR2 ANQGSEA. Trimming cost V 6 bases and J 4 bases; bases outside gene matches: 6. The CDR3 spans 12 residues. The CDR3 nucleotides read TGCAGCGTACGACAGGGTGCTTACGAGCAGTACTTC. It specifies CSVRQGAYEQYF.

The J gene is TRBJ1-4, the V gene TRBV7-2; 7 bases are a match to TRBD1. The germline gives CDR1 SGHTA, CDR2 FQGNSA. V was clipped by 5 bases and J by 2 bases; unmatched bases: 2. The CDR3 length is 14 residues. CDR3 amino acids: CASSPTGTNEKLFF. The CDR3 DNA follows: TGTGCCAGCAGCCCGACAGGGACTAATGAAAAACTGTTTTTT.

The chain is built from TRBV11-2 and TRBJ2-5, with no clear D. V was cut by 5 bases and J by 2 bases, with 6 bases left in between. The V gene's germline CDR1 is SGHAT and CDR2 FQNNGV. CDR3 length: 12 amino acids. This chain's CDR3 is CASSTGQETQYF. CDR3 nucleotide sequence: TGTGCCAGCAGCACCGGGCAAGAGACCCAGTACTTC.

Turning to this clone: Within the sample, other DNA sequences also encode this same CDR3. The chain links TRBV5-1 to TRBJ2-7, with a possible D match to TRBD1 (6 bases). CDR3 length: 15 amino acids. Trimming cost V 0 bases and J 4 bases, with 14 bases left between them. Germline lookup yields CDR1 SGHRS and CDR2 YFSETQ. In DNA, the CDR3 is TGCGCCAGCAGCTTGGGGCAGGGGACAACTTACGAGCAGTACTTC. Translating gives CASSLGQGTTYEQYF. Supplemented by reference TRBV5-1 and TRBJ2-7, the full variable domain reads KAGVTQTPRYLIKTRGQQVTLSCSPISGHRSVSWYQQTPGQGLQFLFEYFSETQRNKGNFPGRFSGRQFSNSRSEMNVSTLELGDSALYLCASSLGQGTTYEQYFGPGTRLTVT.

The chain carries TRBV5-8 and TRBJ2-7; 7 bases agree with TRBD2. Per germline, CDR1 SGHTS and CDR2 YDEGEE. This CDR3 has 14 amino acids. Trimming removed 3 bases from V and 2 bases from J; junction bases left unmatched: 5. The CDR3 sequence: CASSYGTITYEQYF. The CDR3 nucleotides read TGTGCCAGCAGCTACGGGACTATTACCTACGAGCAGTACTTC.

J is TRBJ2-7 and V is TRBV7-9, with 9 nucleotides matching TRBD2. V shed 7 bases and J 2 bases; nucleotides not matched to a gene: 6. The germline gives CDR1 SEHNR, CDR2 FQNEAQ (reference sequence). This CDR3 region has 14 residues. CDR3 loop: CASTKSGGTYEQYF. The CDR3 coding sequence is TGTGCCAGCACCAAAAGCGGGGGGACCTACGAGCAGTACTTC.

The chain links TRBV30 to TRBJ1-1; the match to TRBD1 covers 8 bases. The junction had 10 bases not matched to a gene; V was cut back by 3 bases and J by 1 base. Germline assignment: CDR1 GTSNPN and CDR2 SVGIG (reference sequence). This CDR3 contains 16 residues. This CDR3 reads CAWRGTDRGPNTEAFF. CDR3 in DNA: TGTGCCTGGAGAGGAACAGACAGGGGCCCGAACACTGAAGCTTTCTTT.

The chain couples TRBV19 to TRBJ2-7, with 7 bases aligning to TRBD1. The CDR3 extends over 13 amino acids. The germline V gene encodes CDR1 LNHDA and CDR2 SQIVND (reference sequence). Trimming removed 3 bases from V and 7 bases from J; junction bases left unmatched: 6. This chain's CDR3 is CASSIVSGGEQYF. Written as DNA, the CDR3 is TGTGCCAGTAGTATTGTCTCAGGGGGAGAGCAGTACTTC.

The V and J genes are TRBV6-1 and TRBJ1-6, with D maybe TRBD1 (5 bases). Germline assignment: CDR1 MNHNS and CDR2 SASEGT. The CDR3 is made up of 16 amino acids. The V end lost 4 bases, the J end lost 3 bases, and 13 bases lay between the germline ends. CDR3 in amino acids: CASSAPRAIYNSPLHF. CDR3 coding DNA: TGTGCCAGCAGTGCTCCCAGGGCCATCTATAATTCACCCCTCCACTTT.

The V call is TRBV7-2, the J call TRBJ2-1; D is undetermined. The CDR3 loop spans 13 amino acids. Germline assignment: CDR1 SGHTA and CDR2 FQGNSA. The ends were cut back, 1 base at V and 10 bases at J, with 11 bases in the middle. CDR3 in DNA: TGTGCCAGCAGCTTAGAATTCGCGAGAGAGCAGTTCTTC. This gives the protein CASSLEFAREQFF.

The J gene is TRBJ2-1, the V gene TRBV4-2, with TRBD1 identical over 10 bases. V was clipped by 4 bases and J by 6 bases; unmatched bases: 9. This CDR3 comprises 16 residues. In germline, CDR1 is LGHNA, CDR2 YNFKEQ. This CDR3 reads CASSPTGTGASNEQFF. The DNA of the CDR3 is TGTGCCAGCAGCCCGACCGGGACAGGGGCTAGCAATGAGCAGTTCTTC.

The chain joins TRBV28 to TRBJ1-1; a possible D gene is TRBD1 (5 bases). V was cut by 6 bases and J by 1 base, with 12 bases left in between. CDR1 and CDR2 from the germline V gene are MDHEN and SYDVKM. The CDR3 spans 14 residues. CDR3 nucleotides: TGTGCCAGCAGCCCCCTCACAGGGAACACTGAAGCTTTCTTT. Protein product: CASSPLTGNTEAFF.

This clone was seen once. This chain uses TRBV27 with TRBJ2-5; 8 nucleotides align to TRBD2. CDR3 length equals 16 residues. Germline V gene data show CDR1 as MNHEY and CDR2 as SMNVEV (reference sequence). Losses at the gene ends were 1 base for V and 2 bases for J; bases not matched to a gene: 6. The CDR3 is CASSLLGTRVQETQYF. For the CDR3, the DNA is TGTGCCAGCAGTTTATTAGGGACTAGAGTTCAAGAGACCCAGTACTTC.

The J gene is TRBJ2-7, the V gene TRBV18; 11 nucleotides agree with TRBD2. The V gene's germline CDR1 is KGHSH and CDR2 LQKENI. The CDR3 extends over 15 amino acids. The trim removed 3 bases at V and 2 bases at J, leaving 3 bases unmatched. The CDR3 DNA reads as TGTGCCAGCTCACCGGGACTAGCGGAAACCTACGAGCAGTACTTC. This codes for CASSPGLAETYEQYF.

The chain links TRBV18 to TRBJ2-5; D perhaps matches TRBD2 (5 bases). V gave up 0 bases and J gave up 2 bases, with 16 bases separating them. CDR1 is KGHSH, CDR2 LQKENI, per germline. There are 17 residues in the CDR3. The CDR3 DNA reads TGTGCCAGCTCACCACCGGACTCAGTGGACTCGCAAGAGACCCAGTACTTC. Protein: CASSPPDSVDSQETQYF.

This rearrangement joins TRBV7-9 to TRBJ2-4, with D possibly being TRBD2 (7 bases). Germline values: CDR1 SEHNR, CDR2 FQNEAQ (reference sequence). Trimming took off 5 bases at V and 3 bases at J, with 20 bases between the two ends. The CDR3 has 17 residues. The CDR3 coding sequence is TGTGCCAGCAGCGATCTTTTACGGGGGGCTGGCAAAAACATTCAGTACTTC. Translated, it gives CASSDLLRGAGKNIQYF.

This clone was detected once. The V and J genes are TRBV19 and TRBJ2-2, with D possibly matching TRBD1 (5 bases). This CDR3 spans 14 amino acids. CDR1 and CDR2 from the germline V gene are LNHDA and SQIVND (reference sequence). V lost 5 bases to trimming and J lost 7 bases, with 14 bases between them. CDR3 in DNA: TGTGCCAGTAGTGGGGCGAAATCCGGCGGGGAGCTGTTTTTT. It encodes CASSGAKSGGELFF.

This clone was detected only a few times. The rearrangement links TRBV5-6 to TRBJ1-1; 7 nucleotides line up with TRBD1. The CDR3 totals 14 residues. Germline CDR1 SGHDT, CDR2 YYEEEE. The V gene end was trimmed by 1 base and the J gene end by 4 bases; junction bases not matched to a gene: 4. The CDR3 loop is CASSLRQGVTEAFF. Written as DNA, the CDR3 is TGTGCCAGCAGCTTGCGACAGGGTGTCACTGAAGCTTTCTTT.